These 12 T cell receptor beta chains came from one sample sequenced in a study of OX40 agonist ivuxolimab in advanced cancers. Library method: the immunoSEQ multiplex PCR assay. Here the immuneACCESS table is served through TCRdb, limited to in-frame sequences with V and J called. Missing clones are a known gap in these copies; in checked studies unresolved V genes cover under half, and the rest lacks a known reason. This sample holds roughly 50,000 clones; roughly 80% were observed only once. Of the sample, about 3.9% falls within the top ten clones. This specimen was CD4+ or CD8+ T cells sorted from blood, taken in a trial of the OX40 agonist ivuxolimab. These TCRs come from an adult with an advanced solid tumor such as melanoma, head and neck, liver or kidney cancer.

The chain joins TRBV10-2 to TRBJ2-3; the D gene is possibly TRBD2 (6 bases). Germline V gene data show CDR1 as WSHSY and CDR2 as SAAADI. V lost 5 bases and J lost 2, with 17 bases in between. The CDR3 is made up of 16 amino acids. In nucleotides, the CDR3 is TGCGCCAGCAGTTCTCCCTCCGGGAGTCTCACAGATACGCAGTATTTT. This codes for CASSSPSGSLTDTQYF.

This clone came up once. The genes are TRBV6-1 and TRBJ2-5; 9 positions agree with TRBD2. With 4 bases clipped from V and 5 bases from J, the junction kept 11 bases outside the gene matches. This CDR3 has 16 amino acids. Germline V lookup: CDR1 MNHNS, CDR2 SASEGT. The DNA for the CDR3 is TGTGCCAGCAGTGCCCGGTCGCGGGGGGGCGGTGAGACCCAGTACTTC. It encodes CASSARSRGGGETQYF.

This chain joins TRBV7-2 and TRBJ2-5, with D unclear. CDR3 length: 12 amino acids. Germline CDR1 and CDR2: SGHTA and FQGNSA. Trimming cost V 1 base and J 5 bases, with 5 bases left between them. The CDR3 DNA sequence: TGTGCCAGCAGCTTAGACGGGGAGACCCAGTACTTC. This gives the protein CASSLDGETQYF. The full variable domain, its missing parts supplied by reference TRBV7-2 and TRBJ2-5, is GAGVSQSPSNKVTEKGKDVELRCDPISGHTALYWYRQSLGQGLEFLIYFQGNSAPDKSGLPSDRFSAERTGGSVSTLTIQRTQQEDSAVYLCASSLDGETQYFGPGTRLLVL.

V gene TRBV19 combines with J gene TRBJ2-3; 8 positions match TRBD1. Germline CDR1 LNHDA, CDR2 SQIVND (reference sequence). The CDR3 length is 15 residues. V was clipped by 3 bases and J by 0 bases; unmatched bases: 2. The CDR3 DNA follows: TGTGCCAGTAGTATGGGACAGGCCAGCACAGATACGCAGTATTTT. Its protein is CASSMGQASTDTQYF.

V gene TRBV6-5 combines with J gene TRBJ1-2, with D uncertain. This CDR3 contains 11 residues. V was trimmed by 8 bases and J by 4 bases, leaving 8 bases between them. The germline V gene has CDR1 MNHEY and CDR2 SVGAGI. For the CDR3, the DNA is TGTGCCAGCGCCAACGGCTATGGCTACACCTTC. Protein: CASANGYGYTF.

The chain joins TRBV6-1 to TRBJ2-1; the match to TRBD2 covers 12 bases. The J segment lost 8 bases and the V segment lost 6 bases, leaving 5 bases of the junction unmatched. Germline V CDR1 and CDR2: MNHNS, SASEGT. The CDR3 length is 14 residues. CDR3 nucleotide sequence: TGTGCCAGCAGGCTAGCGGGGGGGTTTGATGAGCAGTTCTTC. It encodes CASRLAGGFDEQFF.

V usage is TRBV11-2 and J usage is TRBJ2-3; either TRBD1 or TRBD2 may fit D (5 bases each). CDR3 length equals 16 residues. Germline V lookup: CDR1 SGHAT, CDR2 FQNNGV. The V gene lost 5 bases and the J gene lost 1 base, with 16 bases spanning the gap. CDR3 region: CASSRGGLLRTDTQYF. The CDR3 DNA is TGTGCCAGCAGCCGGGGCGGACTCCTGCGCACAGATACGCAGTATTTT.

The chain links TRBV7-2 to TRBJ1-2; 9 bases are shared with TRBD1. J lost 3 bases, V lost 6 bases, and 5 bases had no gene match. The CDR3 runs to 14 residues. CDR1 and CDR2 (germline): SGHTA, FQGNSA. The chain's CDR3 is CASRQGAQDYGYTF. CDR3 coding DNA: TGTGCCAGCAGACAGGGGGCGCAGGACTATGGCTACACCTTC.

This clone was recorded only once. In nucleotides, the CDR3 is TGTGCCAGCAGCACCGGGACAGGAGCTATTCAGCCCCAGCATTTT. This gives the protein CASSTGTGAIQPQHF. The gene calls are TRBV5-5 and TRBJ1-5, with 8 bases aligning to TRBD1. The CDR3 runs to 15 residues. Looked up from germline, CDR1 is SGHKS and CDR2 is YYEKEE (reference sequence). The ends lost 4 bases at V and 6 bases at J; junction bases unmatched: 9.

This chain uses TRBV2 with TRBJ2-3; 10 bases line up with TRBD2. With 4 bases clipped from V and 4 bases from J, the junction kept 5 bases outside the gene matches. In germline, CDR1 is SNHLY, CDR2 FYNNEI. This CDR3 has 15 amino acids. The CDR3 reads CASSALAGVSDTQYF. The CDR3, as DNA: TGTGCCAGCAGTGCGCTAGCGGGGGTGTCAGATACGCAGTATTTT.

This clone was seen more than once but under ten times. The chain employs TRBV30 and TRBJ1-1, with D maybe TRBD1 (6 bases). This CDR3 is 14 amino acids long. The germline gives CDR1 GTSNPN, CDR2 SVGIG (reference sequence). Trimming stripped 3 bases from V and 4 bases from J, with 15 bases between. The CDR3 DNA reads as TGTGCCTGGAGAATGGGGACATGGGGCACTGAAGCTTTCTTT. Its protein is CAWRMGTWGTEAFF.

The chain joins TRBV5-8 to TRBJ1-1, with unresolved D. CDR1 and CDR2 from the germline V gene are SGHTS and YDEGEE. Between the trimmed V and J ends, which lost 0 bases and 9 bases, there was a span of 9 bases. This CDR3 contains 12 residues. DNA for the CDR3: TGTGCCAGCAGCTTGGATCGGGAGAAAGCTTTCTTT. It translates to CASSLDREKAFF.